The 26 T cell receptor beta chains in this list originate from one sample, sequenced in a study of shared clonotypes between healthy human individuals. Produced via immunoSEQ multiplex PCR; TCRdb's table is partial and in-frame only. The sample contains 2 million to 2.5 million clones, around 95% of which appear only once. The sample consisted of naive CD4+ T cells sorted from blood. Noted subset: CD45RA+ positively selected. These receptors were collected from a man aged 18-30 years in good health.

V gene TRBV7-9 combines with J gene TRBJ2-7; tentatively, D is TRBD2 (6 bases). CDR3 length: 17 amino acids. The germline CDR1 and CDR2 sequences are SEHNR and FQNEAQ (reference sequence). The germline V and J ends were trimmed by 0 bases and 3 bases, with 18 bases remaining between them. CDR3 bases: TGTGCCAGCAGCTTAGCTTTTGTTCGAGGGACTGACTACGAGCAGTACTTC. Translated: CASSLAFVRGTDYEQYF.

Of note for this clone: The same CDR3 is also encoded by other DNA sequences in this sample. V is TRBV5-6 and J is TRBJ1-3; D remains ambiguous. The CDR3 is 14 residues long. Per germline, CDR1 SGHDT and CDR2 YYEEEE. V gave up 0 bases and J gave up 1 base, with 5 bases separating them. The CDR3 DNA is TGTGCCAGCAGCTTGGAGGGTTCTGGAAACACCATATATTTT. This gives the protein CASSLEGSGNTIYF.

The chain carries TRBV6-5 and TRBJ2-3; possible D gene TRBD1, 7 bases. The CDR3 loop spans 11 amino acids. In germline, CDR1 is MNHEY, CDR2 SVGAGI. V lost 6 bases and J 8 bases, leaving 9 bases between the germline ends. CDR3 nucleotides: TGTGCCAGCAGGCAGGGGGGTACGCAGTATTTT. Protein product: CASRQGGTQYF.

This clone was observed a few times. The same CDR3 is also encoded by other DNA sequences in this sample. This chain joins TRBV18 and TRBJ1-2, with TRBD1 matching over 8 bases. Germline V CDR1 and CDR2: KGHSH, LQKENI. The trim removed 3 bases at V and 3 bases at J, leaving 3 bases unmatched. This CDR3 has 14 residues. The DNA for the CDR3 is TGTGCCAGCTCACCTACGGACAGGGACTATGGCTACACCTTC. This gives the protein CASSPTDRDYGYTF.

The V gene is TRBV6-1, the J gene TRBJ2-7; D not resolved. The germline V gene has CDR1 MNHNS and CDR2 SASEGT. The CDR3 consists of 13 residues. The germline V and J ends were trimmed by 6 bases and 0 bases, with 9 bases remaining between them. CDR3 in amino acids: CASSWQDSYEQYF. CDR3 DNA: TGTGCCAGCAGCTGGCAGGACTCCTACGAGCAGTACTTC.

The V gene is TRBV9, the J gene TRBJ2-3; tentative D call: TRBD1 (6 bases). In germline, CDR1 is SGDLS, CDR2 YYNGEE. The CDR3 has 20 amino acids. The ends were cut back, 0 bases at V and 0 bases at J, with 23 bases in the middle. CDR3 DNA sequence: TGTGCCAGCAGCGTAGTGTACAGGGCCCTATCTTTTACTAGCACAGATACGCAGTATTTT. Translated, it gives CASSVVYRALSFTSTDTQYF. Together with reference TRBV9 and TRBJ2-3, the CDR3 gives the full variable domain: DSGVTQTPKHLITATGQRVTLRCSPRSGDLSVYWYQQSLDQGLQFLIQYYNGEERAKGNILERFSAQQFPDLHSELNLSSLELGDSALYFCASSVVYRALSFTSTDTQYFGPGTRLTVL.

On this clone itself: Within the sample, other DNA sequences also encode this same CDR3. CDR3 bases: TGTGCCAGCAATTTCCGTGAGACCCAGTACTTC. It translates to CASNFRETQYF. This chain links TRBV2 with TRBJ2-5; D unclear. The CDR3 has 11 residues. Germline lookup yields CDR1 SNHLY and CDR2 FYNNEI. V was clipped by 7 bases and J by 5 bases, with 8 bases between them.

CDR3 in amino acids: CASSDSGQAYNSPLHF. CDR3 nucleotides: TGTGCCAGCAGTGATTCTGGGCAAGCCTATAATTCACCCCTCCACTTT. The genes are TRBV25-1 and TRBJ1-6; no reliable D call. The V end was cut by 3 bases, the J end by 2 bases, with 11 bases between. Germline V gene sequence: CDR1 MGHDK, CDR2 SYGVNS. The CDR3 consists of 16 residues.

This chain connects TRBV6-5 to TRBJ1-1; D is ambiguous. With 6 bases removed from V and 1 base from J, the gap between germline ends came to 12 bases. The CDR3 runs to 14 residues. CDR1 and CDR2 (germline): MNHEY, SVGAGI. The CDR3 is CASSRTVSNTEAFF. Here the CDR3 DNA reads TGTGCCAGCAGCCGTACCGTATCGAACACTGAAGCTTTCTTT.

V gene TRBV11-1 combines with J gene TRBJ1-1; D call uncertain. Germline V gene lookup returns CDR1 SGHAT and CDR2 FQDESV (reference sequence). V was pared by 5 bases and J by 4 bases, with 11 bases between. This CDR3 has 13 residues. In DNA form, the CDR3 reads TGTGCCAGCAGCCCTGCGGGTATCACTGAAGCTTTCTTT. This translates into CASSPAGITEAFF.

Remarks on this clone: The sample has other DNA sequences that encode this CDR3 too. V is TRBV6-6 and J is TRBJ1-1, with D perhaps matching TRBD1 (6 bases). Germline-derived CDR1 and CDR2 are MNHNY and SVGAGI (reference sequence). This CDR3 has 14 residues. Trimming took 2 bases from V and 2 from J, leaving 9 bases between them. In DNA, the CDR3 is TGTGCCAGCAGTTACGAAGGGGGAAACACTGAAGCTTTCTTT. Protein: CASSYEGGNTEAFF.

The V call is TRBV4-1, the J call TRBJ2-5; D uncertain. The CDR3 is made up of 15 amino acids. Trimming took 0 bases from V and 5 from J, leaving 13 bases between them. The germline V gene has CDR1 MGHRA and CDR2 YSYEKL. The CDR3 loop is CASSQDADPWETQYF. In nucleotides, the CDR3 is TGCGCCAGCAGCCAAGACGCGGATCCTTGGGAGACCCAGTACTTC.

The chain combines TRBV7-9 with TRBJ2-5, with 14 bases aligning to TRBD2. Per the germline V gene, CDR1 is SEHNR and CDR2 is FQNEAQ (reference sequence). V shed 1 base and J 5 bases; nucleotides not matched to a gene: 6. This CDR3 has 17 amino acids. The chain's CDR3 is CASSLGTSGRNQETQYF. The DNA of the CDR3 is TGTGCCAGCAGCTTAGGGACTAGCGGGAGGAATCAGGAGACCCAGTACTTC.

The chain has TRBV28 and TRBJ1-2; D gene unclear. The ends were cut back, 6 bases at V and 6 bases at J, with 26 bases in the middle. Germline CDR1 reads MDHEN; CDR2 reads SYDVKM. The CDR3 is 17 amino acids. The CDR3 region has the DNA TGTGCCAGCAGCCTCGGGTTCAGCCCGGAGCAAAAAAATGGCTACACCTTC. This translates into CASSLGFSPEQKNGYTF.

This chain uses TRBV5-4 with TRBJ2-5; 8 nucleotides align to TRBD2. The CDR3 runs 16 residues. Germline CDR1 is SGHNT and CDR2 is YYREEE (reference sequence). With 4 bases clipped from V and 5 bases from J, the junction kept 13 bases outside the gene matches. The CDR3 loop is CASSLAGAIAGETQYF. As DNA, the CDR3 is TGTGCCAGCAGCCTAGCCGGGGCCATAGCGGGGGAGACCCAGTACTTC.

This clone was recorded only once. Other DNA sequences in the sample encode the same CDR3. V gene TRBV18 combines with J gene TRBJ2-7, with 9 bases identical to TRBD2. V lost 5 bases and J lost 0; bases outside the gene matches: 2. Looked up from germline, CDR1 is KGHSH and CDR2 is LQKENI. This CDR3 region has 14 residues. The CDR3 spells CASSASGDSYEQYF. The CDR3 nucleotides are TGTGCCAGCTCAGCTAGCGGGGACTCCTACGAGCAGTACTTC.

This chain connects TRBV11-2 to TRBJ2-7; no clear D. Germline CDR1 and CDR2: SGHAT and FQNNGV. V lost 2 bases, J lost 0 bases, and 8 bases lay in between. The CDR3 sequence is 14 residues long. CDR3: CASSLQRSSYEQYF. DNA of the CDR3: TGTGCCAGCAGCTTACAGCGAAGCTCCTACGAGCAGTACTTC.

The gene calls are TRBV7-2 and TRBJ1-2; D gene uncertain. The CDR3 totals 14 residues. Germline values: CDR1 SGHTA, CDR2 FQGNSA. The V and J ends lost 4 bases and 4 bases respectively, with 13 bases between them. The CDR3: CASSSEAGFYGYTF. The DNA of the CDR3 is TGTGCCAGCAGCTCGGAAGCTGGGTTCTATGGCTACACCTTC.

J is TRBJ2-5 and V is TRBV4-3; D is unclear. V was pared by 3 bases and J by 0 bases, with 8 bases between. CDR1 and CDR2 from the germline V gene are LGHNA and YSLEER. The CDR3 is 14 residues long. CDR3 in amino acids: CASSHEINQETQYF. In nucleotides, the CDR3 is TGCGCCAGCAGCCATGAAATTAACCAAGAGACCCAGTACTTC.

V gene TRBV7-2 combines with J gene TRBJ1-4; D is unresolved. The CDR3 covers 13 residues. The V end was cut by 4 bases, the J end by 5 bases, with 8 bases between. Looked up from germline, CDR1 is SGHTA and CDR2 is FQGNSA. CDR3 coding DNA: TGTGCCAGCAGCTGGACCTTAAATGAAAAACTGTTTTTT. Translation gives CASSWTLNEKLFF.

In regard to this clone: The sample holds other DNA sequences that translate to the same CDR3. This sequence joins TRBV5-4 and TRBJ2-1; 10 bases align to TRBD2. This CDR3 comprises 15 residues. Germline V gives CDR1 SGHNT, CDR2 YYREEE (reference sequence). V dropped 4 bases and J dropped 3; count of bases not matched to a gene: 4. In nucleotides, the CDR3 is TGTGCCAGCAGCGCCGGACTAGCGGACTACAATGAGCAGTTCTTC. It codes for CASSAGLADYNEQFF. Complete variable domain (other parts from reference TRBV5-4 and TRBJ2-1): ETGVTQSPTHLIKTRGQQVTLRCSSQSGHNTVSWYQQALGQGPQFIFQYYREEENGRGNFPPRFSGLQFPNYSSELNVNALELDDSALYLCASSAGLADYNEQFFGPGTRLTVL.

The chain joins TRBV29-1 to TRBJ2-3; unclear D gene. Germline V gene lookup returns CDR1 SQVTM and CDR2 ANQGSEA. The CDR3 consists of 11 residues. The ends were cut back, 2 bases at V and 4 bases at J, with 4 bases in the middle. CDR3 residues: CSVELADTQYF. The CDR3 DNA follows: TGCAGCGTTGAACTCGCAGATACGCAGTATTTT.

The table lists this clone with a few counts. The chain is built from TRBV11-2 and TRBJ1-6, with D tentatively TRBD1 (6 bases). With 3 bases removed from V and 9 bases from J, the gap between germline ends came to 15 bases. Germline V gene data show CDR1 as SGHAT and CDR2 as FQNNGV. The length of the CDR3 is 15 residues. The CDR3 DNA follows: TGTGCCAGCAGCTTCTCAGGGGCTGGAGGTTCACCCCTCCACTTT. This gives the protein CASSFSGAGGSPLHF.

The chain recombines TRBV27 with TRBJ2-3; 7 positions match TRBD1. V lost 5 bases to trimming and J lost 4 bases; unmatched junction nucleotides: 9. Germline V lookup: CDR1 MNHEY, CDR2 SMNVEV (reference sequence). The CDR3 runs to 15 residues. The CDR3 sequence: CASSTRQGEADTQYF. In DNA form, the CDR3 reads TGTGCCAGCAGTACGAGACAGGGAGAGGCAGATACGCAGTATTTT.

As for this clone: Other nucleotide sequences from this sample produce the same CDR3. The CDR3 spells CASSLSGDGYTF. The CDR3 DNA sequence: TGCGCCAGCAGCTTGTCGGGGGATGGCTACACCTTC. The V gene is TRBV5-1, the J gene TRBJ1-2, with D tentatively TRBD1 (5 bases). Germline lookup yields CDR1 SGHRS and CDR2 YFSETQ. The V end lost 1 base, the J end lost 6 bases, and 7 bases lay between the germline ends. CDR3 length equals 12 residues.

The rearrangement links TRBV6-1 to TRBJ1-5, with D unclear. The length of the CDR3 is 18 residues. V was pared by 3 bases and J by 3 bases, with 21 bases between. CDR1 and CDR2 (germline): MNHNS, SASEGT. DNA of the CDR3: TGTGCCAGCAGTGATGATTGGTCCAGACTAATACTCAATCAGCCCCAGCATTTT. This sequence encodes CASSDDWSRLILNQPQHF.